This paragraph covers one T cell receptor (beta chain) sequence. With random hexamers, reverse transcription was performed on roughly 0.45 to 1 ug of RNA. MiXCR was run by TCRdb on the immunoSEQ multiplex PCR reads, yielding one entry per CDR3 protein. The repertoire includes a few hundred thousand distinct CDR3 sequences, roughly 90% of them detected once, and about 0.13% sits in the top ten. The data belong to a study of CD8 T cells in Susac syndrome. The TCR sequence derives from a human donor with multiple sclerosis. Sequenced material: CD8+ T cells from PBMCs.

As DNA, the CDR3 is TGCAGCGTTGAACTGGCCCCTACTAGCGGGAGGACCCTAGTGAATGAGCAGTTCTTC. Translation: CSVELAPTSGRTLVNEQFF. The chain joins TRBV29-1 to TRBJ2-1; 12 bases align to TRBD2. This CDR3 is 19 amino acids long. The V gene end was trimmed by 2 bases and the J gene end by 7 bases; junction bases not matched to a gene: 18. Per the germline V gene, CDR1 is SQVTM and CDR2 is ANQGSEA.